Reported below is one T cell receptor (beta chain). Germline V CDR1 and CDR2: MNHEY, SVGAGI. This CDR3 has 14 residues. V was clipped by 2 bases and J by 8 bases; unmatched bases: 8. This entry comes from a study of shared clonotypes between healthy human individuals. Naive CD8 cells, CD45RO-negative and positively selected for CCR7, excluded terminally differentiated effector memory CD45RA+ cells. Sequencing was performed with immunoSEQ multiplex PCR; in TCRdb, only in-frame clones are kept and a portion is missing. The sample lists 660,000 or so clones; about 96% were seen once. Sequenced input: naive CD8+ T cells sorted from blood. The genes are TRBV6-5 and TRBJ1-2; 7 nucleotides agree with TRBD1. This clonotype was sampled from a woman younger than 45 in good health. CDR3 sequence reads: CASSYAEGGAGYTF. The DNA of the CDR3 is TGTGCCAGCAGTTACGCGGAAGGGGGCGCGGGCTACACCTTC.